The T cell receptor (beta chain) described here comes from a study of T cells after yellow fever vaccination. Regarding the study as a whole: Post-booster samples contained most primary-vaccination clones (approximately 96% CD4, about 90% CD8). Bulk-population clonotypes that are abundant could appear as contaminants in FACS-sorted repertoires.

The CDR3 sequence is 16 residues long. Unmatched junction bases numbered 6, after V lost 0 bases and J lost 3 bases. CDR1 is SGDLS, CDR2 YYNGEE, per germline. The sample holds a few counts of this clonotype. Its antigen is undetermined. A 5'RACE template-switching step, the method used to make TCR cDNA, added a universal primer site and UMIs. A single record per CDR3 protein comes from TCRdb applying MiXCR to the 5' RACE reads. The table lists almost 600,000 distinct CDR3 sequences, about 13% of them singletons. The chain couples TRBV9 to TRBJ2-7; 10 bases are a match to TRBD1. The sample here was PBMCs, taken on the day of the yellow fever booster vaccination. This TCR came from a man aged 25 to 40 who received the YFV17D yellow fever vaccine. CDR3 residues: CASSVAGTGAFYEQYF. The CDR3 nucleotides are TGTGCCAGCAGCGTAGCCGGGACAGGGGCTTTCTACGAGCAGTACTTC.